One sample yielded the 23 T cell receptor beta chains listed below, sequenced in a study of technical replicates of blood from several donors. TCRdb's table, derived via immunoSEQ multiplex PCR, lists solely in-frame clones and lacks some. The sample lists 65,000 to 80,000 clones, almost 99% seen once, with approximately 0.2% in the top ten. Sequenced sample: T cells isolated from PBMCs. These receptors were obtained from a human donor in good health.

The chain is built from TRBV6-5 and TRBJ2-5; D is possibly TRBD1 (5 bases). V shed 4 bases and J shed 1 base, with 7 bases lying between them. The germline V gene has CDR1 MNHEY and CDR2 SVGAGI. There are 13 residues in the CDR3. The CDR3 spells CASSSTVQETQYF. The CDR3 nucleotides are TGTGCCAGCAGTTCGACAGTCCAAGAGACCCAGTACTTC.

This sequence joins TRBV11-2 and TRBJ2-1; 11 bases map to TRBD2. Trimming removed 5 bases from V and 10 bases from J; junction bases left unmatched: 13. Germline V gene sequence: CDR1 SGHAT, CDR2 FQNNGV. The CDR3 runs 16 residues. The CDR3, as DNA: TGTGCCAGCAGCGTGGAATCGGGACTAGCGGCCCCCGAGCAGTTCTTC. Translated, it gives CASSVESGLAAPEQFF.

This chain links TRBV7-2 with TRBJ2-1; 9 nucleotides line up with TRBD1. V shed 5 bases, J shed 6 bases, and the junction held 17 bases outside the gene matches. CDR1 is SGHTA, CDR2 FQGNSA, per germline. The CDR3 loop spans 18 amino acids. CDR3 sequence reads: CASSTPGQGRIGGNEQFF. CDR3 bases: TGTGCCAGCAGCACTCCGGGACAGGGTAGAATAGGGGGCAATGAGCAGTTCTTC.

CDR3 amino acids: CASSLEDREWETQYF. The CDR3 DNA is TGTGCCAGCAGCTTGGAGGACAGGGAATGGGAGACCCAGTACTTC. The chain has TRBV5-6 and TRBJ2-5, with 8 bases identical to TRBD1. Germline-derived CDR1 and CDR2 are SGHDT and YYEEEE. This CDR3 region has 15 residues. The junction had 6 bases not matched to a gene; V was cut back by 0 bases and J by 5 bases.

The V gene is TRBV7-2, the J gene TRBJ1-1; 7 positions match TRBD1. This CDR3 spans 14 amino acids. From germline, CDR1 is SGHTA and CDR2 FQGNSA. Unmatched junction bases numbered 3, after V lost 1 base and J lost 4 bases. CDR3 nucleotide sequence: TGTGCCAGCAGCTTAGTCGGGACAGCCACTGAAGCTTTCTTT. It yields the protein CASSLVGTATEAFF.

The V call is TRBV5-1, the J call TRBJ1-4; 7 bases fit TRBD1. V lost 1 base and J lost 5; bases outside the gene matches: 5. This CDR3 comprises 15 residues. Germline lookup yields CDR1 SGHRS and CDR2 YFSETQ. The CDR3: CASSLLGTANEKLFF. CDR3 nucleotide sequence: TGCGCCAGCAGCTTGTTGGGGACAGCGAATGAAAAACTGTTTTTT.

This chain uses TRBV6-1 with TRBJ2-6; D not resolved. The V gene lost 4 bases and the J gene lost 0 bases, with 10 bases spanning the gap. The CDR3 runs to 16 residues. From germline, CDR1 is MNHNS and CDR2 SASEGT. The CDR3, as DNA: TGTGCCAGCAGTGTCGTCGCCTACTCTGGGGCCAACGTCCTGACTTTC. It specifies CASSVVAYSGANVLTF.

The gene calls are TRBV10-3 and TRBJ1-4; TRBD1 agrees at 8 bases. V gave up 3 bases and J gave up 9 bases; unmatched junction bases: 12. The CDR3 sequence is 16 residues long. Germline V CDR1 and CDR2: ENHRY, SYGVKD. The chain's CDR3 is CAISDSVTGGMKKLFF. The CDR3, as DNA: TGTGCCATCAGTGACTCAGTAACAGGGGGTATGAAAAAACTGTTTTTT.

V usage is TRBV11-2 and J usage is TRBJ2-3; unclear D gene. Deletions cut 3 bases from V and 0 bases from J, with 19 bases between. This CDR3 is 18 amino acids long. Germline CDR1 SGHAT, CDR2 FQNNGV. In DNA form, the CDR3 reads TGTGCCAGCAGCTTCTCCGCCTCCTCACTTTCTAGCACAGATACGCAGTATTTT. Amino acids: CASSFSASSLSSTDTQYF.

The chain couples TRBV27 to TRBJ1-2, with a possible D match to TRBD1 (5 bases). Germline CDR1 and CDR2: MNHEY and SMNVEV (reference sequence). The germline V and J ends were trimmed by 4 bases and 12 bases, with 12 bases remaining between them. The CDR3 extends over 11 amino acids. CDR3 in amino acids: CASSYGGADTF. As DNA, the CDR3 is TGTGCCAGCAGTTATGGAGGGGCAGACACCTTC.

The chain couples TRBV4-1 to TRBJ2-1; 8 nucleotides line up with TRBD2. Germline lookup yields CDR1 MGHRA and CDR2 YSYEKL. The CDR3 sequence is 16 residues long. The V gene end was trimmed by 4 bases and the J gene end by 5 bases; junction bases not matched to a gene: 10. The CDR3: CASSPRSSGRDNEQFF. CDR3 bases: TGCGCCAGCAGCCCACGTTCGAGCGGGAGAGACAATGAGCAGTTCTTC.

V usage is TRBV14 and J usage is TRBJ1-4; 8 bases agree with TRBD1. The CDR3 is 14 residues long. Per germline, CDR1 SGHDN and CDR2 FVKESK. V lost 5 bases to trimming and J lost 7 bases; unmatched junction nucleotides: 6. CDR3 protein: CASSGTGGGEKLFF. The DNA for the CDR3 is TGTGCCAGCAGCGGCACAGGGGGAGGTGAAAAACTGTTTTTT.

The V and J genes are TRBV11-2 and TRBJ2-1; 8 bases are a match to TRBD2. The CDR3 runs to 13 residues. V gave up 5 bases and J gave up 13 bases; unmatched junction bases: 10. Germline assignment: CDR1 SGHAT and CDR2 FQNNGV. DNA for the CDR3: TGTGCCAGCAGCCCCACTTCAAGCGGGAGTCAGTTCTTC. Amino acid sequence: CASSPTSSGSQFF.

This chain connects TRBV19 to TRBJ2-3; a weak D match, TRBD2 (6 bases). Germline-derived CDR1 and CDR2 are LNHDA and SQIVND (reference sequence). Trimming stripped 6 bases from V and 11 bases from J, with 12 bases between. The CDR3 has 11 amino acids. CDR3 residues: CASSTTGRQYF. The CDR3 DNA follows: TGTGCCAGTAGCACCACCGGGAGGCAGTATTTT.

The chain uses TRBV6-6 and TRBJ1-1, with D maybe TRBD1 (6 bases). Trimming cost V 6 bases and J 2 bases, with 13 bases left between them. The germline CDR1 and CDR2 sequences are MNHNY and SVGAGI (reference sequence). The CDR3 is 14 amino acids. CDR3 DNA: TGTGCCAGCAGGTTCCGGACAGCCAACACTGAAGCTTTCTTT. It yields the protein CASRFRTANTEAFF.

The chain recombines TRBV27 with TRBJ1-5, with 8 bases lining up with TRBD1. V dropped 6 bases and J dropped 7; count of bases not matched to a gene: 8. There are 14 residues in the CDR3. The V gene's germline CDR1 is MNHEY and CDR2 SMNVEV (reference sequence). CDR3 loop: CASRYTGGSQPQHF. DNA of the CDR3: TGTGCCAGCAGATACACAGGGGGAAGCCAGCCCCAGCATTTT.

The CDR3 loop is CASSSLPPSSYNSPLHF. The CDR3 coding sequence is TGTGCCAGCAGCTCCCTACCACCGAGCTCCTATAATTCACCCCTCCACTTT. V is TRBV11-2 and J is TRBJ1-6; D is unresolved. The CDR3 runs to 17 residues. Germline V gene sequence: CDR1 SGHAT, CDR2 FQNNGV. The V end lost 4 bases, the J end lost 0 bases, and 13 bases lay between the germline ends.

The chain recombines TRBV9 with TRBJ2-3; the D gene is possibly TRBD1 (6 bases). V was trimmed by 4 bases and J by 5 bases, leaving 20 bases between them. Germline assignment: CDR1 SGDLS and CDR2 YYNGEE. The CDR3 is made up of 16 amino acids. CDR3 region: CASSKASAGVLDTQYF. DNA for the CDR3: TGTGCCAGCAGCAAGGCATCGGCAGGGGTGTTAGATACGCAGTATTTT. Complete variable domain (other parts from reference TRBV9 and TRBJ2-3): DSGVTQTPKHLITATGQRVTLRCSPRSGDLSVYWYQQSLDQGLQFLIQYYNGEERAKGNILERFSAQQFPDLHSELNLSSLELGDSALYFCASSKASAGVLDTQYFGPGTRLTVL.

CDR3 region: CASSYTSSYEQYF. Written as DNA, the CDR3 is TGTGCCAGCAGCTACACCAGCTCCTACGAGCAGTACTTC. The chain uses TRBV7-8 and TRBJ2-7; no clear D. Trimming removed 4 bases at V and 0 bases at J, with 7 bases between. CDR3 length: 13 residues. Per the germline V gene, CDR1 is SGHVS and CDR2 is FQNEAQ.

The rearrangement links TRBV7-9 to TRBJ1-4, with D perhaps matching TRBD1 (5 bases). Trimming shortened V by 1 base and J by 4 bases, and 10 bases separated the two germline ends. CDR3 length: 15 amino acids. Germline lookup yields CDR1 SEHNR and CDR2 FQNEAQ (reference sequence). This CDR3 is CASSLGDSINEKLFF. The CDR3 DNA follows: TGTGCCAGCAGCTTAGGGGACTCGATTAATGAAAAACTGTTTTTT.

The chain combines TRBV14 with TRBJ1-2; 7 bases line up with TRBD1. The CDR3 has 15 amino acids. CDR1 and CDR2 (germline): SGHDN, FVKESK. J lost 5 bases, V lost 1 base, and 7 bases had no gene match. Written as DNA, the CDR3 is TGTGCCAGCAGCCAAGTAGGGACAGTTGAGTATGGCTACACCTTC. It specifies CASSQVGTVEYGYTF. Filled out from reference TRBV14 and TRBJ1-2, the complete variable domain reads EAGVTQFPSHSVIEKGQTVTLRCDPISGHDNLYWYRRVMGKEIKFLLHFVKESKQDESGMPNNRFLAERTGGTYSTLKVQPAELEDSGVYFCASSQVGTVEYGYTFGSGTRLTVV.

The sample holds one count of this clone. V is TRBV27 and J is TRBJ2-2; 8 bases line up with TRBD2. Germline values: CDR1 MNHEY, CDR2 SMNVEV (reference sequence). V dropped 4 bases and J dropped 7; count of bases not matched to a gene: 8. CDR3 length: 15 residues. The chain's CDR3 is CASSYERELDGELFF. CDR3 DNA sequence: TGTGCCAGCAGTTATGAGCGGGAGTTAGACGGGGAGCTGTTTTTT.

This rearrangement joins TRBV4-1 to TRBJ1-2; D is uncertain. This CDR3 has 14 residues. Germline assignment: CDR1 MGHRA and CDR2 YSYEKL. Trimming shortened V by 0 bases and J by 2 bases, and 7 bases separated the two germline ends. The CDR3 loop is CASSQDRQNYGYTF. DNA of the CDR3: TGCGCCAGCAGCCAAGATCGCCAGAACTATGGCTACACCTTC.